These T cell receptor beta chains were read from a single sample in a study of T-cell memory formation after mild COVID-19. TCRdb reprocessed the 5' RACE reads via MiXCR and lists one record per CDR3 protein. This table has fewer than 700,000 distinct CDR3 sequences, roughly 22% appearing once. Sequenced material: PBMCs or a T cell subset sorted from them (not recorded which). The receptors were gathered from an adult woman who had mild COVID-19 (a few samples of this study predate the infection). Cell type and time point are not known. The CDR3 runs from the conserved cysteine through the conserved F or W. D genes are given only for firm matches. Clone size is stated in some rows and not others, as once, few, many or a class when expanded.

d_call | j_call | clone_size | v_call | cdr3_aa | cdr3_nt
TRBD2 | TRBJ2-3 | few | TRBV12-3/TRBV12-4 | CASSLSGGRDTQYF | TGTGCCAGCAGCCTTAGCGGGGGGAGAGATACGCAGTATTTT
- | TRBJ1-1 | - | TRBV12-3/TRBV12-4 | CASSLASEAFF | TGTGCCAGCAGTTTAGCGTCTGAAGCTTTCTTT
- | TRBJ1-1 | - | TRBV19 | CASNKRGAMNTEAFF | TGTGCCAGTAATAAGCGGGGCGCAATGAACACTGAAGCTTTCTTT
TRBD2 | TRBJ2-4 | many | TRBV20-1 | CSAPIPIAGAKNIQYF | TGCAGTGCTCCGATACCCATAGCGGGAGCCAAAAACATTCAGTACTTC
TRBD2 | TRBJ2-4 | - | TRBV20-1 | CSALPSGDSVAKNIQYF | TGCAGTGCTCTCCCTAGCGGGGATAGCGTAGCCAAAAACATTCAGTACTTC
- | TRBJ2-7 | few | TRBV11-1 | CASSVRGPSYEQYF | TGTGCCAGCAGCGTCCGCGGGCCTTCGTACGAGCAGTACTTC
- | TRBJ2-7 | few | TRBV6-5 | CASSYSGPGPVLTYEQYF | TGTGCCAGCAGTTACTCGGGACCAGGGCCCGTCCTTACCTACGAGCAGTACTTC
TRBD2 | TRBJ2-5 | few | TRBV4-2 | CASSQEGRLAGGAGETQYF | TGTGCCAGCAGCCAAGAGGGTAGACTAGCGGGAGGGGCCGGAGAGACCCAGTACTTC
- | TRBJ1-1 | few | TRBV7-8 | CASSPVTEAFF | TGTGCCAGCAGCCCCGTCACTGAAGCTTTCTTT
TRBD2 | TRBJ2-1 | - | TRBV12-3/TRBV12-4 | CASSQQTSGRMFEQFF | TGTGCCAGCAGCCAACAAACTAGCGGGAGGATGTTTGAGCAGTTCTTC
- | TRBJ2-3 | many | TRBV27 | CASSFGVSTDTQYF | TGTGCCAGCAGTTTCGGGGTAAGCACAGATACGCAGTATTTT
TRBD2 | TRBJ2-1 | few | TRBV5-1 | CASSFSPGGGGEQFF | TGCGCCAGCAGCTTCTCACCGGGCGGGGGTGGTGAGCAGTTCTTC
TRBD2 | TRBJ2-1 | - | TRBV25-1 | CASRARGVYNEQFF | TGTGCCAGCAGAGCACGGGGGGTCTACAATGAGCAGTTCTTC
TRBD2 | TRBJ2-3 | - | TRBV5-1 | CASSTGLAGGPGDTQYF | TGCGCCAGCAGCACGGGACTAGCGGGGGGCCCCGGAGATACGCAGTATTTT
TRBD1 | TRBJ1-2 | - | TRBV6-5 | CASSYRGRWNGYTF | TGTGCCAGCAGTTACAGGGGGCGCTGGAATGGCTACACCTTC
- | TRBJ1-2 | - | TRBV30 | CAWSVRGRLAIFNYGYTF | TGTGCCTGGAGTGTCAGGGGCAGGTTGGCGATTTTTAACTATGGCTACACCTTC
- | TRBJ1-1 | few | TRBV5-1 | CASSSGYLAEAFF | TGCGCCAGCAGCTCGGGATATTTGGCTGAAGCTTTCTTT
TRBD2 | TRBJ2-1 | - | TRBV6-6 | CASTLGGGRNEQFF | TGTGCCAGCACTTTGGGGGGGGGACGGAATGAGCAGTTCTTC
- | TRBJ2-7 | - | TRBV2 | CASSDMADIETYEQYF | TGTGCCAGCAGTGATATGGCCGACATAGAGACCTACGAGCAGTACTTC
TRBD1 | TRBJ1-1 | - | TRBV27 | CASIPYGQGQAFF | TGTGCCAGCATCCCCTACGGACAGGGGCAAGCTTTCTTT
- | TRBJ2-7 | - | TRBV18 | CASSGTAGYEQYF | TGTGCCAGCTCAGGGACGGCGGGGTACGAGCAGTACTTC
- | TRBJ2-3 | few | TRBV7-9 | CASSFDSSFLF | TGTGCCAGCAGCTTTGACAGCAGTTTCCTTTTT
TRBD1 | TRBJ2-3 | - | TRBV5-1 | CASSYRQGRTDTQYF | TGCGCCAGCAGCTACCGACAGGGACGCACAGATACGCAGTATTTT
TRBD1 | TRBJ2-3 | many | TRBV5-1 | CASSTGSRGTGLSTDTQYF | TGCGCCAGCAGTACTGGTTCAAGGGGGACAGGGCTTAGCACAGATACGCAGTATTTT
- | TRBJ2-7 | few | TRBV20-1 | CSASPGGITTEQYF | TGCAGTGCTAGCCCAGGGGGGATTACTACGGAGCAGTACTTC
- | TRBJ1-6 | - | TRBV9 | CASRTDGYNSPLHF | TGTGCCAGCAGGACAGACGGGTATAATTCACCCCTCCACTTT
TRBD1 | TRBJ2-5 | once | TRBV6-4 | CASILRGHPQETQYF | TGTGCCAGCATTCTCAGGGGGCACCCACAAGAGACCCAGTACTTC
- | TRBJ2-5 | many | TRBV7-3 | CASSLDRVQETQYF | TGTGCCAGCAGCTTAGATCGGGTCCAAGAGACCCAGTACTTC
- | TRBJ2-1 | - | TRBV5-6 | CASSSTGTDSYNEQFF | TGTGCCAGCAGCTCGACCGGGACGGACTCCTACAATGAGCAGTTCTTC
TRBD2 | TRBJ2-1 | - | TRBV12-3/TRBV12-4 | CASSQWGLSSYNEQFF | TGTGCCAGCAGCCAATGGGGACTAAGCTCCTACAATGAGCAGTTCTTC
- | TRBJ2-1 | - | TRBV7-6 | CASSLEENGYNEQFF | TGTGCCAGCAGCTTAGAAGAAAACGGGTACAATGAGCAGTTCTTC
- | TRBJ2-2 | few | TRBV5-6 | CASRVRGRRTGELFF | TGTGCCAGCAGGGTACGGGGGCGGAGAACCGGGGAGCTGTTTTTT
- | TRBJ1-1 | - | TRBV7-2 | CASSYAGMGNTEAFF | TGTGCCAGCAGCTACGCAGGGATGGGGAACACTGAAGCTTTCTTT
TRBD1 | TRBJ1-6 | - | TRBV11-2 | CASSHRDRGNSPLHF | TGTGCCAGCAGCCACCGTGACAGGGGGAATTCACCCCTCCACTTT
- | TRBJ2-3 | few | TRBV20-1 | CSARKEERGRGQYF | TGCAGTGCTCGGAAGGAGGAGAGGGGGCGGGGGCAGTATTTT
TRBD1 | TRBJ1-4 | - | TRBV18 | CASSASTGGTNEKLFF | TGTGCCAGCTCAGCCTCGACAGGGGGAACTAATGAAAAACTGTTTTTT
- | TRBJ2-4 | - | TRBV20-1 | CSALRIAGTQNIQYF | TGCAGTGCTCTCCGCATCGCCGGGACACAAAACATTCAGTACTTC
- | TRBJ2-1 | - | TRBV7-3 | CASSLGGKNEQFF | TGTGCCAGCAGCTTGGGGGGAAAGAATGAGCAGTTCTTC
TRBD2 | TRBJ2-5 | many | TRBV6-5 | CASSPGTSGGVETQYF | TGTGCCAGCAGCCCGGGGACTAGCGGGGGGGTAGAGACCCAGTACTTC
- | TRBJ2-5 | - | TRBV20-1 | CSAVHETQYF | TGCAGTGCTGTACATGAGACCCAGTACTTC
- | TRBJ1-1 | - | TRBV12-3/TRBV12-4 | CASSLASPSTGLWNTEAFF | TGTGCCAGCAGTTTAGCCTCACCCAGCACAGGGTTGTGGAACACTGAAGCTTTCTTT
- | TRBJ2-1 | few | TRBV18 | CASSSSVSYNEQFF | TGTGCCAGCTCTTCTAGCGTCTCCTACAATGAGCAGTTCTTC
- | TRBJ2-7 | - | TRBV7-2 | CASGADSRLSYEQYF | TGTGCCAGCGGGGCGGACAGCCGCCTATCCTACGAGCAGTACTTC
TRBD2 | TRBJ2-3 | - | TRBV7-2 | CASSPQRGGRTDTQYF | TGTGCCAGCAGCCCCCAGCGGGGGGGCCGGACAGATACGCAGTATTTT
- | TRBJ2-1 | few | TRBV5-1 | CASSLTNQGEQFF | TGCGCCAGCAGCCTAACAAACCAAGGTGAGCAGTTCTTC
TRBD1 | TRBJ2-1 | - | TRBV15 | CATSPRGSYNEQFF | TGTGCCACCAGCCCCAGGGGGTCTTACAATGAGCAGTTCTTC
- | TRBJ2-1 | - | TRBV20-1 | CSAKFEPWRARFNEQFF | TGCAGTGCTAAGTTCGAACCGTGGCGGGCCAGGTTTAATGAGCAGTTCTTC
TRBD2 | TRBJ2-3 | - | TRBV12-3/TRBV12-4 | CASSPGTTEDTQYF | TGTGCCAGCAGCCCCGGGACTACCGAGGATACGCAGTATTTT
- | TRBJ2-7 | - | TRBV12-3/TRBV12-4 | CASSLLGKGAYEQYF | TGTGCCAGCAGTTTACTGGGGAAGGGTGCCTACGAGCAGTACTTC
TRBD1 | TRBJ2-3 | few | TRBV7-9 | CAVGRGQYTDTQYF | TGTGCCGTCGGTCGGGGACAGTACACAGATACGCAGTATTTT
- | TRBJ1-6 | - | TRBV12-3/TRBV12-4 | CASSLNMISPLHF | TGTGCCAGCAGTCTTAACATGATTTCACCCCTCCACTTT
TRBD2 | TRBJ2-5 | many | TRBV4-2 | CASSHGSGGQETQYF | TGTGCCAGCAGCCATGGTAGCGGGGGCCAAGAGACCCAGTACTTC
- | TRBJ1-1 | many | TRBV2 | CASRGPTEAFF | TGTGCCAGCAGGGGGCCCACTGAAGCTTTCTTT